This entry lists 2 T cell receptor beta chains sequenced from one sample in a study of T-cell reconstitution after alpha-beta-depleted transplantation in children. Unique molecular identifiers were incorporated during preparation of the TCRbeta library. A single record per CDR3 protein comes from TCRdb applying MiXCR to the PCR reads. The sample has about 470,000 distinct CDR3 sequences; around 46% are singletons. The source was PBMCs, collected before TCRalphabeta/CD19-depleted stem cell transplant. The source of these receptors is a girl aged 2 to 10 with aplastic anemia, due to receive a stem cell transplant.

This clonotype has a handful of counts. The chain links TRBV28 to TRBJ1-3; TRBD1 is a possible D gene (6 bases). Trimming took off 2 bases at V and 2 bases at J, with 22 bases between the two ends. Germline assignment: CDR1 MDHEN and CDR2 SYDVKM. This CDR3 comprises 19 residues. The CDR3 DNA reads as TGTGCCAGCAGTTTAACAGGGTCTGGCCCCATGGGTCCTGGAAACACCATATATTTT. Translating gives CASSLTGSGPMGPGNTIYF.

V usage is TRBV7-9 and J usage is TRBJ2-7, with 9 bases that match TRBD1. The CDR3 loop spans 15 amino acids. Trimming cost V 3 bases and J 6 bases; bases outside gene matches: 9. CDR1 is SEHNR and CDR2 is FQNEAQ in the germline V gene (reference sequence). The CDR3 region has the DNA TGTGCCAGCAGCTTCCGGACAGGGGAACTTCTCGAGCAGTACTTC. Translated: CASSFRTGELLEQYF.